The present T cell receptor beta chain was sequenced within a study of blood T cell repertoires in COVID-19. This clone was seen more than once but under ten times. Within the sample, other DNA sequences also encode this same CDR3. The V end lost 1 base, the J end lost 1 base, and 7 bases lay between the germline ends. Germline lookup yields CDR1 LGHDT and CDR2 YNNKEL (reference sequence). The CDR3 is 14 residues long. Libraries were prepared by immunoSEQ multiplex PCR; TCRdb keeps only in-frame clonotypes and omits some of them. The sample has about 76,000 clones; approximately 85% are singletons. The chain links TRBV3-1 (or the pseudogene TRBV3-2) to TRBJ1-1; the D gene is possibly TRBD1 (6 bases). Sequencing was carried out using peripheral blood. The receptor was derived from a human donor in a cohort sampled during active COVID-19. This chain's CDR3 is CASSQADRNTEAFF. DNA for the CDR3: TGTGCCAGCAGCCAAGCGGACAGGAACACTGAAGCTTTCTTT.